This T cell receptor beta chain was recovered during a study of cytomegalovirus exposure and HLA in healthy donors. Study-level findings and limits: Donors belonging to an Asian-associated ancestry cluster reportedly showed fewer N-insertions in productive TCRs than the approximately 700-donor mean, according to what a later analysis found. An assumption of roughly uniform sequencing depth across donors underlay the presence/absence analyses. CMV antigen specificity was confirmed in vitro for three CMV-associated chains.

60 Vbeta and 13 Jbeta primers were used in PCR. This table comes from immunoSEQ multiplex PCR, and its TCRdb copy is limited to in-frame clones, with some not included. The table lists about 130,000 clones, approximately 84% of them singletons. Details on this clone: Its antigen is not identified.

Germline-derived CDR1 and CDR2 are SGHVS and FNYEAQ. Trimming removed 5 bases from V and 7 bases from J, with 14 bases in between. This CDR3 has 13 residues. Sequenced input: PBMCs. This receptor was identified in a woman in her thirties or forties in good health and CMV-seronegative. The gene calls are TRBV7-6 and TRBJ1-1; unclear D gene. The CDR3 nucleotides are TGTGCCAGCAGCCCCTCGATTGGCCTTGAAGCTTTCTTT. Translated, it gives CASSPSIGLEAFF.